The 9 T cell receptor beta chains presented below share a single source sample, sequenced in a study of OX40 agonist ivuxolimab in advanced cancers. Assay used: immunoSEQ multiplex PCR; TCRdb lists only in-frame clones, some missing. The sample consists of over 40,000 clones, 84% of them appearing once. This specimen was CD4+ or CD8+ T cells sorted from blood, taken in a trial of the OX40 agonist ivuxolimab. These receptor sequences come from an adult with an advanced solid tumor such as melanoma, head and neck, liver or kidney cancer.

V and J are TRBV4-3 and TRBJ1-2; D perhaps matches TRBD1 (5 bases). The CDR3 runs 16 residues. Germline loops: CDR1 LGHNA, CDR2 YSLEER. The germline V and J ends were trimmed by 0 bases and 1 base, with 12 bases remaining between them. The DNA of the CDR3 is TGCGCCAGCAGCCAAGATTCGACAGCTATTAACTATGGCTACACCTTC. It is translated as CASSQDSTAINYGYTF.

This chain uses TRBV19 with TRBJ2-5; D is uncertain. Germline loops: CDR1 LNHDA, CDR2 SQIVND (reference sequence). The CDR3 has 13 amino acids. Trimming removed 1 base from V and 1 base from J, with 4 bases in between. In DNA form, the CDR3 reads TGTGCCAGTAGTATAGTAGTCCAAGAGACCCAGTACTTC. Translation: CASSIVVQETQYF.

The chain is built from TRBV12-5 and TRBJ1-1; D might be TRBD1 (5 bases). This CDR3 is built from 12 residues. V was cut by 6 bases and J by 2 bases, with 7 bases left in between. Germline CDR1 is LGHNT and CDR2 is FRNRAP. As DNA, the CDR3 is TGTGCTAGTGGCGACAGAAACACTGAAGCTTTCTTT. As protein: CASGDRNTEAFF.

The J gene is TRBJ2-4, the V gene TRBV5-1, with TRBD1 identical over 7 bases. The CDR3 covers 17 residues. Germline V gene data show CDR1 as SGHRS and CDR2 as YFSETQ. J lost 1 base, V lost 0 bases, and 7 bases had no gene match. The CDR3: CASSLAGQGEAKNIQYF. CDR3 DNA sequence: TGCGCCAGCAGCTTGGCCGGTCAGGGGGAGGCCAAAAACATTCAGTACTTC.

This clone was seen a single time. V and J are TRBV27 and TRBJ2-7, with 7 bases aligning to TRBD1. CDR1 and CDR2 (germline): MNHEY, SMNVEV (reference sequence). CDR3 length equals 14 residues. V shed 4 bases, J shed 2 bases, and the junction held 5 bases outside the gene matches. In DNA form, the CDR3 reads TGTGCCAGCAGTTCGGACAGGCCCCCCTACGAGCAGTACTTC. Its protein product is CASSSDRPPYEQYF.

The chain employs TRBV9 and TRBJ1-2; D remains unclear. Trimming took 0 bases from V and 4 from J, leaving 10 bases between them. The CDR3 has 14 amino acids. Per germline, CDR1 SGDLS and CDR2 YYNGEE. As DNA, the CDR3 is TGTGCCAGCAGCGTAGGGCCAGACGCCTATGGCTACACCTTC. Translating it yields CASSVGPDAYGYTF.

This chain joins TRBV19 and TRBJ1-4; no definite D call. V lost 3 bases and J 9 bases, leaving 5 bases between the germline ends. CDR1 and CDR2 from the germline V gene are LNHDA and SQIVND (reference sequence). This CDR3 spans 11 amino acids. The CDR3 DNA reads TGTGCCAGTAGTATCGAGCAAAAACTGTTTTTT. Residues: CASSIEQKLFF. Full variable domain (missing parts from reference TRBV19 and TRBJ1-4): DGGITQSPKYLFRKEGQNVTLSCEQNLNHDAMYWYRQDPGQGLRLIYYSQIVNDFQKGDIAEGYSVSREKKESFPLTVTSAQKNPTAFYLCASSIEQKLFFGSGTQLSVL.

The chain couples TRBV6-5 to TRBJ2-4; 8 bases align to TRBD1. This CDR3 region has 12 residues. V lost 5 bases, J lost 8 bases, and 2 bases stayed unmatched. Looked up from germline, CDR1 is MNHEY and CDR2 is SVGAGI. CDR3 in amino acids: CASSKTGDIQYF. CDR3 bases: TGTGCCAGCAGTAAGACAGGGGACATTCAGTACTTC.

The chain combines TRBV5-6 with TRBJ2-5; tentatively, D is TRBD1 (5 bases). CDR3 size: 13 residues. Trimming removed 4 bases at V and 4 bases at J, with 11 bases between. Germline loops: CDR1 SGHDT, CDR2 YYEEEE. The CDR3 sequence is CASSTGSGETQYF. The DNA of the CDR3 is TGTGCCAGCAGCACAGGATCGGGAGAGACCCAGTACTTC.